The T cell receptor (beta chain) under discussion was sequenced for a study of T cell responses to AZD1222 COVID-19 vaccine. Comment on this clone: Its antigen remains unknown.

The CDR3 totals 13 residues. J was trimmed by 4 bases and V by 4 bases; bases with no gene match: 2. Looked up from germline, CDR1 is MDHEN and CDR2 is SYDVKM. Findings of the study overall: The number of AZD1222 recipients seropositive at baseline was only five to seven. Spike-wide vaccine-associated CD4 TCRs dominated at 160-218 and 743-854. Scientists sampled the repertoires only once the peak T cell response had passed.

The table came from immunoSEQ multiplex PCR; TCRdb's copy has only in-frame clones and leaves some out. The sample lists around 100,000 clones; roughly 85% were seen once. Sequenced here: peripheral blood, sampled 28 days after the second AZD1222 dose. The origin of this receptor is an adult who received the AZD1222 COVID-19 vaccine. This chain connects TRBV28 to TRBJ1-2; 8 bases agree with TRBD1. The CDR3 DNA is TGTGCCAGCAGTTGGACAGGGCTCTATGGCTACACCTTC. Protein sequence: CASSWTGLYGYTF.